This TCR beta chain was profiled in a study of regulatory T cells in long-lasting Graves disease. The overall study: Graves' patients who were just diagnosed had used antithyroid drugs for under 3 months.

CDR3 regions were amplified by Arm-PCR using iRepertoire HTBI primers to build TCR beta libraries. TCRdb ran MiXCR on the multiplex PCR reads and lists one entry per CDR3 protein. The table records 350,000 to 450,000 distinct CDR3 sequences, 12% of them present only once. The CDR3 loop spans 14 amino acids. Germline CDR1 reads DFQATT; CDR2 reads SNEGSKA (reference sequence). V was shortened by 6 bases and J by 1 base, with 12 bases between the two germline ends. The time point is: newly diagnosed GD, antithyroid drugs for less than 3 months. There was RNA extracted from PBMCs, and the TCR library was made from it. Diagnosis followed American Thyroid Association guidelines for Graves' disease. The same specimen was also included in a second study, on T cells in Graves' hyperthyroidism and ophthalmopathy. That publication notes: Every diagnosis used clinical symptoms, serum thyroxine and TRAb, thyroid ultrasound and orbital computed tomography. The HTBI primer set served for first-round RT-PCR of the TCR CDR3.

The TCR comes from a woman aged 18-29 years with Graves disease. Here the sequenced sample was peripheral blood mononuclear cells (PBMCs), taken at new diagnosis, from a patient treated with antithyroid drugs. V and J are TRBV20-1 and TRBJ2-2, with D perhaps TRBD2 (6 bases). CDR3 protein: CSARDLKNTGELFF. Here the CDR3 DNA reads TGCAGTGCGCGGGACCTGAAGAACACCGGGGAGCTGTTTTTT.